This entry is about one T cell receptor (beta chain). Germline V gene data show CDR1 as ENHRY and CDR2 as SYGVKD. V lost 0 bases and J 7 bases, leaving 6 bases between the germline ends. The CDR3 runs 13 residues. These data are taken from a study of CDR3 diversity in severe acne. TCRdb re-called the PCR reads with MiXCR, one entry per CDR3 protein. The table shows around 100,000 distinct CDR3 sequences, with 45% to 60% occurring only once. The chain carries TRBV10-3 and TRBJ2-2, with D unclear. The origin of this receptor is a male donor with acne. The sample comprised blood. CDR3 bases: TGTGCCATCAGTGAGTCGGGCAGCGGGGAGCTGTTTTTT. This encodes CAISESGSGELFF.